The 21 T cell receptor beta chains listed next were all sequenced from one sample in a study of identical twins. Via MiXCR, TCRdb re-called the 5' RACE reads, giving one row per CDR3 protein. The data contain roughly 690,000 distinct CDR3 sequences, 21% of them seen just once; the ten biggest clones take up about 4.5%. These data were also reused for a study on T cells expressing NK-cell markers.

Sequencing was done on a sample of PBMCs. All receptors derive from a woman under 30 in good health.

This clonotype was observed a handful of times. The chain carries TRBV20-1 and TRBJ2-1; D tentatively reads TRBD1 or TRBD2 (5 bases each). V lost 5 bases to trimming and J lost 2 bases, with 10 bases between them. From germline, CDR1 is DFQATT and CDR2 SNEGSKA (reference sequence). This CDR3 has 13 residues. The CDR3: CSAARDPYNEQFF. The CDR3 nucleotides are TGCAGTGCTGCACGGGACCCCTACAATGAGCAGTTCTTC.

This clonotype was recorded a few times. The rearrangement links TRBV29-1 to TRBJ2-3; either TRBD1 or TRBD2 may supply D (5 bases each). The CDR3 covers 14 residues. CDR1 SQVTM and CDR2 ANQGSEA come from the germline V gene. The V and J ends lost 3 bases and 2 bases respectively, with 12 bases between them. CDR3 DNA: TGCAGCGTTGACGTGGGACGGTCCACAGATACGCAGTATTTT. Translating it yields CSVDVGRSTDTQYF.

This chain links TRBV6-6 with TRBJ1-1, with D perhaps TRBD1 (5 bases). V lost 6 bases, J lost 3 bases, and 8 bases lay in between. The CDR3 is 12 amino acids. Germline values: CDR1 MNHNY, CDR2 SVGAGI (reference sequence). Here the CDR3 DNA reads TGTGCCAGCAGGGGGCAGGACACTGAAGCTTTCTTT. Its translation is CASRGQDTEAFF.

This clonotype was seen only a few times. The V gene is TRBV12-3 or TRBV12-4, the J gene TRBJ2-4; the D gene is possibly TRBD1 (6 bases). This CDR3 region has 14 residues. V was trimmed by 4 bases and J by 0 bases, leaving 7 bases between them. DNA for the CDR3: TGTGCCAGCAGTTACAGGGTAGCCAAAAACATTCAGTACTTC. It specifies CASSYRVAKNIQYF.

This clonotype was seen many times. The rearrangement joins TRBV7-9 to TRBJ2-7; D is possibly TRBD1 (8 bases). With 5 bases removed from V and 1 base from J, the gap between germline ends came to 18 bases. Germline-derived CDR1 and CDR2 are SEHNR and FQNEAQ (reference sequence). The CDR3 sequence is 16 residues long. CDR3: CASSPGGGSTSYEQYF. CDR3 DNA: TGTGCCAGCAGCCCAGGGGGCGGGAGTACGTCCTACGAGCAGTACTTC. Filled out from reference TRBV7-9 and TRBJ2-7, the complete variable domain reads DTGVSQNPRHKITKRGQNVTFRCDPISEHNRLYWYRQTLGQGPEFLTYFQNEAQLEKSRLLSDRFSAERPKGSFSTLEIQRTEQGDSAMYLCASSPGGGSTSYEQYFGPGTRLTVT.

Remarks on this clonotype: A much larger clone differs by one base, so this may be a read error. The chain uses TRBV7-2 and TRBJ2-7, with 10 bases fitting TRBD2. The CDR3 has 15 amino acids. CDR1 SGHTA and CDR2 FQGNSA come from the germline V gene. The CDR3 loop is CASSRTSGMLNEHYF. The CDR3 DNA is TGTGCCAGCAGCCGAACTAGCGGGATGTTAAACGAGCACTACTTC.

This clonotype was seen a handful of times. The rearrangement uses TRBV7-3 and TRBJ2-2, with a possible D match to TRBD2 (5 bases). The CDR3 sequence is 13 residues long. CDR1 is SGHTA and CDR2 is FQGTGA in the germline V gene. Trimming removed 4 bases from V and 7 bases from J, with 10 bases in between. The CDR3, as DNA: TGTGCCAGCAGCTCGTTGGCGGGCGGGGAGCTGTTTTTT. It codes for CASSSLAGGELFF.

The CDR3 sequence: CASSSTSVHEQYF. The DNA of the CDR3 is TGTGCCAGCAGCTCTACTAGTGTTCACGAGCAGTACTTC. The rearrangement uses TRBV7-9 and TRBJ2-7; maybe TRBD2 (5 bases). V dropped 4 bases and J dropped 5 bases, with 12 bases sitting between them. The CDR3 totals 13 residues. Germline loops: CDR1 SEHNR, CDR2 FQNEAQ (reference sequence). The whole variable domain, remainder taken from reference TRBV7-9 and TRBJ2-7, is DTGVSQNPRHKITKRGQNVTFRCDPISEHNRLYWYRQTLGQGPEFLTYFQNEAQLEKSRLLSDRFSAERPKGSFSTLEIQRTEQGDSAMYLCASSSTSVHEQYFGPGTRLTVT.

The genes are TRBV13 and TRBJ1-2; D remains ambiguous. CDR3 length equals 16 residues. In germline, CDR1 is PRHDT, CDR2 FYEKMQ (reference sequence). The V end was cut by 5 bases, the J end by 2 bases, with 18 bases between. The CDR3: CASSLLGRVVNYGYTF. CDR3 DNA sequence: TGTGCCAGCAGCCTGTTAGGTAGGGTAGTCAACTATGGCTACACCTTC.

In this sample, this clonotype turned up a few times. V and J are TRBV5-1 and TRBJ2-7; 11 bases fit TRBD1. The length of the CDR3 is 15 residues. Germline V gene sequence: CDR1 SGHRS, CDR2 YFSETQ. Unmatched junction bases numbered 5, after V lost 0 bases and J lost 6 bases. The CDR3 here is CASSLVGQGASEQYF. The CDR3 DNA sequence: TGCGCCAGCAGCTTGGTTGGACAGGGGGCGTCCGAGCAGTACTTC.

This clonotype was seen many times. J is TRBJ2-1 and V is TRBV7-9; D unclear. V lost 0 bases and J lost 8, with 5 bases in between. The CDR3 loop spans 12 amino acids. The germline V gene has CDR1 SEHNR and CDR2 FQNEAQ (reference sequence). The CDR3 protein is CASSLAGYEQFF. CDR3 in DNA: TGTGCCAGCAGCTTAGCGGGGTATGAGCAGTTCTTC.

This clonotype was seen a handful of times. The chain links TRBV5-1 to TRBJ2-5; no firm D call. The CDR3 contains 12 residues. Trimming removed 2 bases at V and 5 bases at J, with 7 bases between. Germline CDR1 reads SGHRS; CDR2 reads YFSETQ. CDR3 nucleotides: TGCGCCAGCAGCTTCTTTGGGGAGACCCAGTACTTC. Translating gives CASSFFGETQYF. The variable domain in full, with the rest retrieved from reference TRBV5-1 and TRBJ2-5, is KAGVTQTPRYLIKTRGQQVTLSCSPISGHRSVSWYQQTPGQGLQFLFEYFSETQRNKGNFPGRFSGRQFSNSRSEMNVSTLELGDSALYLCASSFFGETQYFGPGTRLLVL.

The chain links TRBV6-1 to TRBJ2-3, with D perhaps TRBD2 (5 bases). Germline V gene sequence: CDR1 MNHNS, CDR2 SASEGT. With 7 bases removed from V and 4 bases from J, the gap between germline ends came to 15 bases. This CDR3 has 14 amino acids. DNA for the CDR3: TGTGCCAGCACCGACGGAGGTTTCTCAGATACGCAGTATTTT. This translates into CASTDGGFSDTQYF.

V gene TRBV20-1 combines with J gene TRBJ1-5; weak D call: TRBD1 (5 bases). CDR3 length: 14 amino acids. Per germline, CDR1 DFQATT and CDR2 SNEGSKA (reference sequence). With 2 bases removed from V and 7 bases from J, the gap between germline ends came to 15 bases. The CDR3 reads CSARKAGLGQPQHF. Here the CDR3 DNA reads TGCAGTGCTAGAAAGGCGGGGCTGGGGCAGCCCCAGCATTTT.

This clonotype was seen a few times. The chain recombines TRBV14 with TRBJ2-1, with D unresolved. Germline values: CDR1 SGHDN, CDR2 FVKESK. The CDR3 extends over 13 amino acids. V lost 4 bases, J lost 5 bases, and 9 bases lay in between. CDR3 sequence reads: CASSPRPNNEQFF. The CDR3 region has the DNA TGTGCCAGCAGCCCAAGACCGAACAATGAGCAGTTCTTC.

This chain connects TRBV9 to TRBJ2-5, with 7 bases aligning to TRBD2. The CDR3 contains 17 residues. Germline assignment: CDR1 SGDLS and CDR2 YYNGEE. V lost 4 bases, J lost 2 bases, and 14 bases stayed unmatched. The CDR3 region is CASSTRGELASQETQYF. CDR3 nucleotide sequence: TGTGCCAGCAGCACCCGGGGCGAACTAGCGAGTCAAGAGACCCAGTACTTC. Looking up the rest from reference TRBV9 and TRBJ2-5 gives the full variable domain: DSGVTQTPKHLITATGQRVTLRCSPRSGDLSVYWYQQSLDQGLQFLIQYYNGEERAKGNILERFSAQQFPDLHSELNLSSLELGDSALYFCASSTRGELASQETQYFGPGTRLLVL.

The rearrangement links TRBV10-3 to TRBJ1-1; D possibly corresponds to TRBD1 (5 bases). Trimming cost V 4 bases and J 0 bases, with 12 bases left between them. From germline, CDR1 is ENHRY and CDR2 SYGVKD. The length of the CDR3 is 15 residues. The CDR3 protein is CAISVSKGMNTEAFF. The CDR3 region has the DNA TGTGCCATCAGTGTCTCCAAGGGGATGAACACTGAAGCTTTCTTT.

This clonotype came up a few times. The chain is built from TRBV10-3 and TRBJ2-5; tentative D call: TRBD2 (5 bases). This CDR3 comprises 14 residues. Germline V CDR1 and CDR2: ENHRY, SYGVKD. V was shortened by 0 bases and J by 5 bases, with 10 bases between the two germline ends. The CDR3 nucleotides read TGTGCCATCAGTGAGTCGAAGAGGGTGGAGACCCAGTACTTC. It yields the protein CAISESKRVETQYF.

The chain uses TRBV20-1 and TRBJ1-1, with TRBD1 identical over 10 bases. The CDR3 sequence is 17 residues long. Germline V CDR1 and CDR2: DFQATT, SNEGSKA (reference sequence). With 0 bases clipped from V and 0 bases from J, the junction kept 7 bases outside the gene matches. The CDR3 sequence: CSARDPGQGGLNTEAFF. For the CDR3, the DNA is TGCAGTGCTAGAGACCCCGGACAGGGGGGGTTGAACACTGAAGCTTTCTTT.

In its sample, this clonotype was seen a few times. The rearrangement joins TRBV12-3 or TRBV12-4 to TRBJ2-2; 7 bases align to TRBD1. CDR3 length: 14 residues. Trimming took 4 bases from V and 4 from J; bases not matched to a gene: 3. As DNA, the CDR3 is TGTGCCAGCAGTTCCACAGGGGTCACCGGGGAGCTGTTTTTT. This gives the protein CASSSTGVTGELFF.

This clonotype was counted ten times or more. The chain recombines TRBV20-1 with TRBJ2-7; no definite D call. The germline V gene has CDR1 DFQATT and CDR2 SNEGSKA (reference sequence). This CDR3 spans 13 amino acids. V was shortened by 3 bases and J by 1 base, with 10 bases between the two germline ends. The CDR3 here is CSASGLQSYEQYF. Written as DNA, the CDR3 is TGCAGTGCTAGTGGTTTACAGTCCTACGAGCAGTACTTC.